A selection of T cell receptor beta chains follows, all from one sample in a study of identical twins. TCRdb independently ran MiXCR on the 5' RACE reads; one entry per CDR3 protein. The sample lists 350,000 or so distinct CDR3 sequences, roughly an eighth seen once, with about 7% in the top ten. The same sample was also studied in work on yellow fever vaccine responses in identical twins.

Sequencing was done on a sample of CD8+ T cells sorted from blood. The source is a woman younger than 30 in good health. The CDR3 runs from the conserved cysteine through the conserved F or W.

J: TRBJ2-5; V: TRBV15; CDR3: CATSRSMGTSLSETQYF
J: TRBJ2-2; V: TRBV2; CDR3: CASTRSVGTTNTGELFF
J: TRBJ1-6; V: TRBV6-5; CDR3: CASRPPQGVQSPLHF
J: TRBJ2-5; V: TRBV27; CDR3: CASSLGGSLRPQTQYF
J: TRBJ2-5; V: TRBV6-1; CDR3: CASSEFTSGAGTQYF
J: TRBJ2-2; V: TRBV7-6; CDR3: CASSPPLTGELFF
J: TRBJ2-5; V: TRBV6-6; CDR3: CASTGLARETQYF
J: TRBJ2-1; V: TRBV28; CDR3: CASIPILEVRESVHNEQFF
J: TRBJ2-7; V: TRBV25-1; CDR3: CASSEYVLGEEGGRAPYEQYF
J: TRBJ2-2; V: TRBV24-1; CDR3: CATRATRTGELFF
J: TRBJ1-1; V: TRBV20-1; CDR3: CSAKDGLGAFF
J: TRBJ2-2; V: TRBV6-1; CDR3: CASVGGANTGELFF
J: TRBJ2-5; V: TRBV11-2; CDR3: CASSPDGTSGRAGETQYF